This T cell receptor beta chain was sequenced for a study of blood T cell repertoires in COVID-19. Study-wide background: The origin of the acute and convalescent COVID-19 samples was the United States, Italy and Spain. PBMCs, B-cell-depleted T cells, or T cells provided the cDNA or gDNA that made up the material.

The germline CDR1 and CDR2 sequences are SGHRS and YFSETQ. J was trimmed by 3 bases and V by 3 bases; bases with no gene match: 2. This CDR3 region has 16 residues. Source study methods: Nucleated cell counts were estimated from reference gene primer amplification. Sequenced by immunoSEQ multiplex PCR; TCRdb stores in-frame clones only, minus some. V and J calls and clone size follow that table, whereas D and trimming were derived from the DNA. Of tens of thousands of clones in the sample, 91% were seen once. The sequencing input was peripheral blood. V is TRBV5-1 and J is TRBJ2-3; 15 bases align to TRBD2. This receptor was obtained from a woman at least 80 years old with acute or convalescent COVID-19. The CDR3 sequence: CASSSGLAGGTDTQYF. In nucleotides, the CDR3 is TGCGCCAGCAGCTCGGGACTAGCGGGGGGTACAGATACGCAGTATTTT.